Listed here is a single T cell receptor beta chain. Trimming removed 7 bases from V and 0 bases from J, with 13 bases in between. The length of the CDR3 is 15 residues. Germline CDR1 LNHDA, CDR2 SQIVND (reference sequence). The sample is drawn from a study of T cell changes during pregnancy in multiple sclerosis. Repertoires were generated with immunoSEQ multiplex PCR, while TCRdb's copy carries only in-frame clones and drops some. The sample yields around 130,000 clones, about 93% seen once. The sample was peripheral blood, taken before pregnancy. This TCR came from a female donor with multiple sclerosis, enrolled in a pregnancy study. The genes are TRBV19 and TRBJ1-5; D possibly corresponds to TRBD1 (6 bases). For the CDR3, the DNA is TGTGCCAGTAATTCAGGGGACTATAGCAATCAGCCCCAGCATTTT. Its translation: CASNSGDYSNQPQHF.